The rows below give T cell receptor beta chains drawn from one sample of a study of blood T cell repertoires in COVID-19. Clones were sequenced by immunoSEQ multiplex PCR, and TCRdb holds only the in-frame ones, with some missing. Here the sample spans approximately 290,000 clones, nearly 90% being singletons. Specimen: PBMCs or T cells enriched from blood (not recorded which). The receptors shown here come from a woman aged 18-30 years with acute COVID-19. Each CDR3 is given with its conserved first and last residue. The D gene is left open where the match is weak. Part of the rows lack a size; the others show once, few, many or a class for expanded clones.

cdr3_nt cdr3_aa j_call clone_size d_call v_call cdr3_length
TGTGCCAGCAACCTCGGGAGGGGGTCCTACAATGAGCAGTTCTTC CASNLGRGSYNEQFF TRBJ2-1 . TRBD2 TRBV3-1/TRBV3-2 15
TGTGCCAGCAGCGTAGGTAGCGGGACCTACGAGCAGTACTTC CASSVGSGTYEQYF TRBJ2-7 . TRBD2 TRBV9 14
TGTGCCAGCAGTGAAATTCTCAGGGAGACCCAGTACTTC CASSEILRETQYF TRBJ2-5 . . TRBV6-1 13
TGTGCCAGCAGTCGGACAGGGGGACCTAATTCACCCCTCCACTTT CASSRTGGPNSPLHF TRBJ1-6 few TRBD1 TRBV27 15
TGTGCCACCAGTGGAGGCCACGAGCAGTACTTC CATSGGHEQYF TRBJ2-7 . . TRBV24-1 11
TGTGCCAGCAGCCTCAGACAGGCGGGAGAGACCCAGTACTTC CASSLRQAGETQYF TRBJ2-5 . . TRBV14 14
TGTGCCAGCAGCTTAAGGCGGGGCTCCTACGAGCAGTACTTC CASSLRRGSYEQYF TRBJ2-7 . . TRBV7-8 14
TGCAGCGTCGGAGGGCCGGGAGATACGCAGTATTTT CSVGGPGDTQYF TRBJ2-3 . . TRBV29-1 12
TGTGCCAGCAGTTTACCGTTAGCGGGAGGGCCCGGAAATAGGTACGAGCAGTACTTC CASSLPLAGGPGNRYEQYF TRBJ2-7 . TRBD2 TRBV28 19
TGTGCCAGCAGCTTGAGTCTATTGGCGGGAGGTCCGACAGATACGCAGTATTTT CASSLSLLAGGPTDTQYF TRBJ2-3 . TRBD2 TRBV11-2 18